This T cell receptor (beta chain) was identified in a study of cytomegalovirus exposure and HLA in healthy donors (dated by TCRdb to the late 2010s). With regard to the full study: According to a later analysis, one platform produced both the 120 validation repertoires and the 550 to 800 repertoires of the first cohort. The study aimed to test whether signatures of past pathogen exposure could be identified by cataloging public T cell receptors. In addition to the first cohort of several hundred subjects, a separate validation cohort of about 120 different subjects was used. High-throughput TCR immunosequencing, statistical association of individual TCRs with disease status, and machine learning were combined to predict cytomegalovirus infection status. Beyond this particular receptor, the publication reports: All 110 or so repertoires were used to score co-occurrence in the validation cohort in a later analysis, because that analysis had no HLA typing for the cohort. Cytomegalovirus status was reported to be diagnosed by the classifier with high specificity and sensitivity in both the original and validation cohorts. In the study, roughly 160 TCR beta chains were listed as associated with cytomegalovirus. In a later analysis, TCRs clustered in the first cohort were found to also tend to co-occur in the 130 or so validation repertoires, with 90% to 95% of cluster scores above 0. The authors suggested that the approach could potentially be extended to other disease states and immunological phenotypes. Across donors, most TCR sequences were observed very rarely, whereas some public TCRs were present in many individuals. A few of the identified cytomegalovirus-associated TCR beta chains were confirmed in vitro to be specific for cytomegalovirus antigens.

The donors belonged to the validation cohort of around 120 subjects, which was separate from the roughly 700-subject first cohort. Note on this clone: No antigen is known for it. No much larger clonotype is one base removed from it; base qualities were not supplied.

V sheds 3 bases and J sheds 5 bases, leaving 10 bases between their ends. The germline V gene provides CDR1 SGHTA and CDR2 FQGNSA. There are 13 amino acids in the CDR3, from cysteine to phenylalanine inclusive. This entry keeps only the CDR3 DNA: 39 bases, framed from base 1. Library preparation was by the immunoSEQ multiplex PCR assay. On the study's bioinformatics: To diagnose cytomegalovirus status from the catalog of TCR beta chain sequences, a statistical classification framework was built. TCRdb re-hosts the immuneACCESS table, in-frame sequences only. Its copies lack some clones; in the studies checked, an unresolved V gene accounts for under half of them, and the cause for the rest is not known. The V and J calls and the clone size are those of that table, but D and trimming were determined from the DNA. The sample profile shows about 86,000 clones; around 94% of them were found once. The ten largest clones represent roughly 0.65% of the sample.

The source material was PBMCs. This TCR was sampled from a man aged 18 to 35 in good health and CMV-seronegative. The V gene is TRBV7-2 and the J gene is TRBJ2-5; 5 matching bases give a weak D call of TRBD2. The CDR3 corresponds to CASSFRGSETQYF. Here is the DNA: TGTGCCAGCAGCTTCCGCGGGTCGGAGACCCAGTACTTC.